What follows are 5 T cell receptor beta chains derived from one specimen sequenced in a study of blood T cell repertoires in COVID-19. Some clones are missing from TCRdb's copy, which holds only in-frame ones; the method was immunoSEQ multiplex PCR. The sample lists over 100,000 clones, 75% to 85% occurring once. The sequenced material came from peripheral blood. The receptor set was obtained from a man in his 70s with acute or convalescent COVID-19.

The gene calls are TRBV7-7 and TRBJ2-1; possibly TRBD1 for D (5 bases). The CDR3 consists of 13 residues. Germline V CDR1 and CDR2: SSHAT, FNYEAQ (reference sequence). V gave up 1 base and J gave up 10 bases, with 11 bases separating them. In DNA form, the CDR3 reads TGTGCCAGCAGCTTAGATTCCGACAGAGAGCAGTTCTTC. It encodes CASSLDSDREQFF.

The chain has TRBV19 and TRBJ2-3; 8 bases are a match to TRBD2. Germline CDR1 LNHDA, CDR2 SQIVND (reference sequence). Losses at the gene ends were 10 bases for V and 3 bases for J; bases not matched to a gene: 12. The CDR3 totals 15 residues. As DNA, the CDR3 is TGTGCCACTAGACGGGAGGGCCGGGGGACAGATACGCAGTATTTT. This gives the protein CATRREGRGTDTQYF.

V usage is TRBV5-6 and J usage is TRBJ2-1, with a tentative D call TRBD1 (6 bases). The ends were cut back, 0 bases at V and 5 bases at J, with 12 bases in the middle. CDR1 is SGHDT, CDR2 YYEEEE, per germline. This CDR3 has 15 residues. The CDR3 DNA follows: TGTGCCAGCAGCTTGGCGCCGAGGACAGACAATGAGCAGTTCTTC. Translation gives CASSLAPRTDNEQFF.

The gene calls are TRBV7-9 and TRBJ2-1, with 11 nucleotides matching TRBD1. There are 15 residues in the CDR3. Looked up from germline, CDR1 is SEHNR and CDR2 is FQNEAQ (reference sequence). V trimming: 4 bases; J trimming: 8 bases; junction bases outside the gene matches: 7. This chain's CDR3 is CASSSLDRGLYEQFF. CDR3 nucleotide sequence: TGTGCCAGCAGCTCTCTGGACAGGGGGCTCTATGAGCAGTTCTTC.

This chain connects TRBV4-2 to TRBJ1-4; D not certain. V was shortened by 7 bases and J by 8 bases, with 17 bases between the two germline ends. The germline CDR1 and CDR2 sequences are LGHNA and YNFKEQ. This CDR3 is 14 amino acids long. CDR3 coding DNA: TGTGCCAGCACTTTACGGGCGGCGGGGGAAAAACTGTTTTTT. Translation gives CASTLRAAGEKLFF.